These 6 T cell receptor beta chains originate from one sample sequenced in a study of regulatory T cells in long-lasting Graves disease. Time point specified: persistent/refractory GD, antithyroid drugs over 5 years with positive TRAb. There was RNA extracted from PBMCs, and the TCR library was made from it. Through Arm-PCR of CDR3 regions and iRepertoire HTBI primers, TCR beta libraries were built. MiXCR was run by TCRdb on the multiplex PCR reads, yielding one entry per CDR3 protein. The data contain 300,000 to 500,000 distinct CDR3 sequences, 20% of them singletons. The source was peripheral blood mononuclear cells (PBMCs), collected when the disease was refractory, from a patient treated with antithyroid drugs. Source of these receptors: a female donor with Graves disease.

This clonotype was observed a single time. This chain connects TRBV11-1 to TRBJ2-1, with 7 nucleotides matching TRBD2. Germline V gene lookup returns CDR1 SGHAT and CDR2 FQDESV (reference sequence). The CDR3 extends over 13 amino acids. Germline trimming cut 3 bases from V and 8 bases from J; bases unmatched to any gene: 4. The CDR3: CASSLTLADEQFF. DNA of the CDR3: TGTGCCAGCAGCTTGACCCTAGCGGATGAGCAGTTCTTC.

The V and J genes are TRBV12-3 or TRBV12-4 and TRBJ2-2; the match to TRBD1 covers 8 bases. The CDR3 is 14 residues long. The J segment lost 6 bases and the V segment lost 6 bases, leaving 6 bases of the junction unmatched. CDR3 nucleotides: TGTGCCAGCAGAAGAGGACAGGGTTCCGGGGAGCTGTTTTTT. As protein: CASRRGQGSGELFF.

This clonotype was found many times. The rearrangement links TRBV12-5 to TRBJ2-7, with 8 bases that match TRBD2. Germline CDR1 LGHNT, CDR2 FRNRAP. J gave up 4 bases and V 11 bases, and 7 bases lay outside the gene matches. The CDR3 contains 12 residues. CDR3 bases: TGTGCTGAAAGCGGGAGTTTTTACGAGCAGTACTTC. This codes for CAESGSFYEQYF.

The CDR3 spells CASSYTAGENTEAFF. The CDR3 DNA reads as TGTGCCAGCAGTTACACAGCAGGGGAGAACACTGAAGCTTTCTTT. The chain couples TRBV6-5 to TRBJ1-1, with D perhaps TRBD1 (6 bases). Germline lookup yields CDR1 MNHEY and CDR2 SVGAGI. Trimming shortened V by 2 bases and J by 1 base, and 11 bases separated the two germline ends. This CDR3 spans 15 amino acids.

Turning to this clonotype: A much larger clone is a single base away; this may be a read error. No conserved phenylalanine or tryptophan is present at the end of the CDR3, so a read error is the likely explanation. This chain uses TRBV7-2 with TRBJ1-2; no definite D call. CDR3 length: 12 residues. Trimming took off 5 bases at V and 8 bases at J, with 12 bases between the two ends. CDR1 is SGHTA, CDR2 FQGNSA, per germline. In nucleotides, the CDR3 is TGTGCCAGCAGCGCCCCCTCGCGGGGCTACACCCTC. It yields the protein CASSAPSRGYTL.

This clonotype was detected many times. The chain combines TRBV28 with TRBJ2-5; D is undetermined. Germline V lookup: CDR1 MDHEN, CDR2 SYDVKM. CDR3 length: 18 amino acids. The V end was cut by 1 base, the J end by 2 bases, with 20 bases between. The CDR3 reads CASSLSRGLPVRQETQYF. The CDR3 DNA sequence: TGTGCCAGCAGTTTATCTCGAGGCCTCCCGGTTCGGCAAGAGACCCAGTACTTC.